This T cell receptor (beta chain) is from a study of T cell repertoires in cytomegalovirus infection. At the level of the study: Through public TCR beta signatures, both CMV infection and matching HLA type were indicated.

TCRdb analysed the reads with MiXCR anew, one entry per CDR3 protein. The sample records over 100,000 distinct CDR3 sequences, approximately 15% being singletons. This clonotype was detected many times. Its cognate antigen is unknown. The ends were cut back, 6 bases at V and 11 bases at J, with 15 bases in the middle. This CDR3 has 12 amino acids. Germline CDR1 KGHDR, CDR2 SFDVKD. Broader study findings: HLA-C-restricted CMV-specific TCR beta clonotypes prevailed in the ex vivo response. Summed frequency of shared TCR beta families picked out CMV carriers who also had the relevant HLA.

The genes are TRBV24-1 and TRBJ1-2; no clear D gene. Sequenced input: PBMCs. The TCR originated in a human donor in good health (CMV status not recorded). Some clones in this sample may be carry-over from other donors' samples. CDR3 loop: CATSLGDAKYTF. The CDR3 region has the DNA TGTGCCACCAGTCTAGGAGACGCCAAATACACCTTC.